Below, one T cell receptor (beta chain) is given with its context. The ends lost 7 bases at V and 8 bases at J; junction bases unmatched: 13. Germline V gene lookup returns CDR1 SGHNT and CDR2 YYREEE (reference sequence). The CDR3 loop spans 14 amino acids. The study recruited people aged roughly 18 to 100 years across about 25 US areas. Participants' own reports of clinical history determined their cohort assignment. The data were produced by immunoSEQ multiplex PCR, yet TCRdb's version contains in-frame clones alone and is incomplete. The table shows roughly 370,000 clones, with 85% to 90% occurring only once. The data were taken from a study of blood T cell repertoires in COVID-19.

The genes are TRBV5-4 and TRBJ1-2, with 8 positions matching TRBD1. This receptor was obtained from a woman in her forties or fifties who had recovered from COVID-19. Sequenced: PBMCs or T cells enriched from blood (not recorded which). The CDR3 nucleotides are TGTGCCAGCTCTTCCGCCGGGACAGGAGTCGGCTACACCTTC. It yields the protein CASSSAGTGVGYTF.